The 4 T cell receptor beta chains listed next were all sequenced from one sample in a study of cytomegalovirus exposure and HLA in healthy donors. Researchers ran the PCR with 60 Vbeta and 13 Jbeta primers. Sequenced by immunoSEQ multiplex PCR; TCRdb stores in-frame clones only, minus some. The sample consists of around 180,000 clones, 75% to 90% of them appearing once. Sequencing was carried out using PBMCs. These receptors originate from a man aged 25-40 years in good health and CMV-seropositive.

This chain uses TRBV6-5 with TRBJ1-6; tentative D call: TRBD1 (6 bases). CDR1 MNHEY and CDR2 SVGAGI come from the germline V gene. V was shortened by 3 bases and J by 7 bases, with 13 bases between the two germline ends. The CDR3 totals 15 residues. The CDR3 spells CASSYTDRTNSPLHF. The CDR3 DNA follows: TGTGCCAGCAGTTATACCGACAGGACCAATTCACCCCTCCACTTT.

The chain couples TRBV5-1 to TRBJ1-1; possible D gene TRBD1, 5 bases. The CDR3 runs to 14 residues. Trimming cost V 0 bases and J 5 bases, with 11 bases left between them. Germline V CDR1 and CDR2: SGHRS, YFSETQ. The CDR3 DNA follows: TGCGCCAGCAGCTTGGCGCAGGGAGGGACTGAAGCTTTCTTT. Residues: CASSLAQGGTEAFF.

As for this clone: An end of the junction differs from the germline gene, which may be a read error. V usage is TRBV7-9 and J usage is TRBJ1-2; no firm D call. The CDR3 is 16 residues long. Germline lookup yields CDR1 SEHNR and CDR2 FQNEAQ (reference sequence). This chain's CDR3 is CSSSLSGGEDYYGYTF. CDR3 bases: TGTTCCAGCAGCTTATCGGGAGGAGAAGACTACTATGGCTACACCTTC.

V is TRBV4-1 and J is TRBJ1-4; D gene unclear. There are 14 residues in the CDR3. V lost 6 bases, J lost 2 bases, and 10 bases lay in between. Per the germline V gene, CDR1 is MGHRA and CDR2 is YSYEKL. Here the CDR3 DNA reads TGCGCCAGCAGTGGACTTGGGACTAATGAAAAACTGTTTTTT. This encodes CASSGLGTNEKLFF.